What follows are 7 T cell receptor beta chains derived from one specimen sequenced in a study of T cell repertoires in cytomegalovirus infection. MiXCR, applied by TCRdb to the reads, yields one record per CDR3 protein. The table lists about 830,000 distinct CDR3 sequences, approximately 32% of them singletons. No antigens are known for them. The sequences come from cultured CD8+ T cells from PBMCs, collected from culture after CMV antigen stimulation. These TCRs come from a human donor in good health (CMV status not recorded). Some clones in this sample may be carry-over from other donors' samples.

The chain recombines TRBV27 with TRBJ1-1; D is unresolved. The CDR3 is made up of 13 amino acids. The V gene's germline CDR1 is MNHEY and CDR2 SMNVEV (reference sequence). The V end lost 3 bases, the J end lost 6 bases, and 11 bases lay between the germline ends. CDR3 in DNA: TGTGCCAGCAGTTTTCACAACAGTCCTGAAGCTTTCTTT. Translated: CASSFHNSPEAFF.

V and J are TRBV11-2 and TRBJ2-3, with D possibly matching TRBD2 (5 bases). The CDR3 runs to 15 residues. Trimming shortened V by 4 bases and J by 1 base, and 12 bases separated the two germline ends. Germline V CDR1 and CDR2: SGHAT, FQNNGV. The CDR3 spells CASSSRASGTDTQYF. The CDR3 region has the DNA TGTGCCAGCAGCTCGAGGGCGAGCGGCACAGATACGCAGTATTTT. Supplemented by reference TRBV11-2 and TRBJ2-3, the full variable domain reads EAGVAQSPRYKIIEKRQSVAFWCNPISGHATLYWYQQILGQGPKLLIQFQNNGVVDDSQLPKDRFSAERLKGVDSTLKIQPAKLEDSAVYLCASSSRASGTDTQYFGPGTRLTVL.

In its sample, this clonotype was seen many times. At one end the junction does not follow the germline gene, possibly because of a read error. The rearrangement links TRBV12-3 or TRBV12-4 to TRBJ2-2; D unclear. The CDR3 loop spans 17 amino acids. CDR3: CASGLPGRQLNTGELFF. CDR3 bases: TGTGCCAGCGGTTTGCCGGGCAGACAATTGAACACCGGGGAGCTGTTTTTT.

CDR3 loop: CASSIDLLTGGRETQYF. The CDR3 DNA sequence: TGTGCCAGTAGTATAGATCTGCTGACAGGGGGCAGGGAGACCCAGTACTTC. The V and J genes are TRBV19 and TRBJ2-5, with 10 bases aligning to TRBD1. The CDR3 is 17 residues long. Germline V gives CDR1 LNHDA, CDR2 SQIVND (reference sequence). V shed 0 bases and J 5 bases; nucleotides not matched to a gene: 9.

This clonotype was picked up a small number of times. The chain carries TRBV7-9 and TRBJ1-1, with 9 bases matching TRBD1. V trimming: 6 bases; J trimming: 8 bases; junction bases outside the gene matches: 4. The CDR3 spans 12 residues. Per the germline V gene, CDR1 is SEHNR and CDR2 is FQNEAQ (reference sequence). CDR3 bases: TGTGCCAGCAGATCGGACAGGGGAGAAGCTTTCTTT. Translated: CASRSDRGEAFF.

This clonotype has only a few counts. The chain has TRBV27 and TRBJ2-1; 11 bases fit TRBD2. Germline V CDR1 and CDR2: MNHEY, SMNVEV (reference sequence). The V gene end was trimmed by 8 bases and the J gene end by 1 base; junction bases not matched to a gene: 16. CDR3 length equals 19 residues. The CDR3 sequence: CASHPLWGSGGASYNEQFF. The CDR3 region has the DNA TGTGCCAGCCACCCCCTGTGGGGTAGCGGGGGGGCATCCTACAATGAGCAGTTCTTC.

To note about this clonotype: Relative to the germline gene, one junction end is altered; a read error may explain this. V gene TRBV27 combines with J gene TRBJ2-1, with 7 bases aligning to TRBD1. This CDR3 comprises 13 residues. Looked up from germline, CDR1 is MNHEY and CDR2 is SMNVEV (reference sequence). CDR3 amino acids: CASSLSPTGLRGF. The CDR3 DNA reads as TGTGCCAGCAGTTTATCGCCGACAGGGCTCAGGGGGTTC.